These 3 T cell receptor beta chains originate from one sample sequenced in a study of T cell clonotyping in hematopoietic cell transplantation. Time point indicated: recipient sample about 28 days before transplant, after cytoreduction. Here immunoSEQ multiplex PCR was the method, and the copy in TCRdb shows in-frame clones only, minus some. The table records 45,000 or so clones, roughly 85% of them present only once. The sequences come from peripheral blood mononuclear cells, collected before stem cell transplant. Source of these receptors: a man in his 60s with myelodysplastic syndrome. Some clones in this sample may be carry-over from other donors' samples.

The V gene is TRBV2, the J gene TRBJ2-3, with 11 bases fitting TRBD2. The J segment lost 2 bases and the V segment lost 4 bases, leaving 2 bases of the junction unmatched. Germline CDR1 and CDR2: SNHLY and FYNNEI. CDR3 length equals 15 residues. The DNA of the CDR3 is TGTGCCAGCAGTGCTAGCGGGGGGCCCACAGATACGCAGTATTTT. Translation: CASSASGGPTDTQYF.

This chain links TRBV29-1 with TRBJ2-5; 8 positions match TRBD2. The J segment lost 5 bases and the V segment lost 6 bases, leaving 5 bases of the junction unmatched. Per the germline V gene, CDR1 is SQVTM and CDR2 is ANQGSEA. The CDR3 extends over 12 amino acids. CDR3 sequence: CSVNSGAETQYF. In DNA form, the CDR3 reads TGCAGCGTCAATAGCGGGGCTGAGACCCAGTACTTC. The variable domain in full, completed from reference TRBV29-1 and TRBJ2-5, reads SAVISQKPSRDICQRGTSLTIQCQVDSQVTMMFWYRQQPGQSLTLIATANQGSEATYESGFVIDKFPISRPNLTFSTLTVSNMSPEDSSIYLCSVNSGAETQYFGPGTRLLVL.

The chain has TRBV28 and TRBJ1-4, with TRBD1 matching 11 bases. Germline V gene lookup returns CDR1 MDHEN and CDR2 SYDVKM. The CDR3 is made up of 15 amino acids. The ends lost 7 bases at V and 7 bases at J; junction bases unmatched: 8. Written as DNA, the CDR3 is TGTGCCAGCATAACCGCCGGGACAGGGGGTGAAAAACTGTTTTTT. It is translated as CASITAGTGGEKLFF.